A single sample gave rise to the 23 T cell receptor beta chains below, sequenced in a study of CD8 T cells in ankylosing spondylitis. General study points: Blood of patients with ankylosing spondylitis appeared to be characterized by a TCR beta motif of roughly eight highly homologous variants.

In TCRdb, the 5' RACE reads were re-called with MiXCR into one record per CDR3 protein. The sample has almost 400,000 distinct CDR3 sequences, around 24% seen once. Their target antigens are unknown. The specimen sequenced was blood, either unsorted or a sorted T cell fraction (not recorded which). The receptors derive from a male donor with ankylosing spondylitis.

The sample holds many counts of this clonotype. The genes are TRBV7-8 and TRBJ2-4, with D possibly matching TRBD2 (6 bases). Germline CDR1 and CDR2: SGHVS and FQNEAQ. CDR3 length: 14 amino acids. The V end was cut by 5 bases, the J end by 8 bases, with 16 bases between. The CDR3 sequence is CASSQNRGGDIQYF. CDR3 bases: TGTGCCAGCAGCCAAAATAGAGGAGGGGACATTCAGTACTTC.

This rearrangement joins TRBV7-9 to TRBJ1-6; D is possibly TRBD1 (6 bases). The V and J ends lost 3 bases and 8 bases respectively, with 8 bases between them. The CDR3 sequence is 13 residues long. Looked up from germline, CDR1 is SEHNR and CDR2 is FQNEAQ (reference sequence). This CDR3 reads CASSLDSYSPLHF. CDR3 coding DNA: TGTGCCAGCAGCTTGGACAGCTATTCACCCCTCCACTTT.

This clonotype has just one count. The DNA for the CDR3 is TGTGCCAGCAGCCAATCTGGGCAGGACGCGAGGGCTTTCTTT. Amino acid sequence: CASSQSGQDARAFF. This chain joins TRBV3-1 and TRBJ1-1, with D unresolved. Germline CDR1 LGHDT, CDR2 YNNKEL (reference sequence). The V end was cut by 2 bases, the J end by 11 bases, with 18 bases between. The CDR3 is 14 residues long. Full variable domain (outside the CDR3, taken from reference TRBV3-1 and TRBJ1-1): DTAVSQTPKYLVTQMGNDKSIKCEQNLGHDTMYWYKQDSKKFLKIMFSYNNKELIINETVPNRFSPKSPDKAHLNLHINSLELGDSAVYFCASSQSGQDARAFFGQGTRLTVV.

The J gene is TRBJ2-1, the V gene TRBV20-1; TRBD2 aligns across 8 bases. The CDR3 consists of 15 residues. Trimming cost V 1 base and J 4 bases; bases outside gene matches: 6. CDR1 DFQATT and CDR2 SNEGSKA come from the germline V gene (reference sequence). Here the CDR3 reads CSARGPGGWYNEQFF. CDR3 bases: TGCAGTGCTAGAGGACCGGGAGGGTGGTACAATGAGCAGTTCTTC.

The chain employs TRBV25-1 and TRBJ2-5; possible D gene TRBD1, 6 bases. The V end was cut by 8 bases, the J end by 2 bases, with 9 bases between. The CDR3 sequence is 12 residues long. Germline CDR1 reads MGHDK; CDR2 reads SYGVNS. CDR3 amino acids: CASRQDQETQYF. CDR3 DNA sequence: TGTGCCAGCCGACAGGATCAAGAGACCCAGTACTTC. Based on the CDR3 plus reference TRBV25-1 and TRBJ2-5, the full variable domain is EADIYQTPRYLVIGTGKKITLECSQTMGHDKMYWYQQDPGMELHLIHYSYGVNSTEKGDLSSESTVSRIRTEHFPLTLESARPSHTSQYLCASRQDQETQYFGPGTRLLVL.

The chain carries TRBV14 and TRBJ2-6; possible D gene TRBD2, 5 bases. This CDR3 has 16 residues. Germline CDR1 reads SGHDN; CDR2 reads FVKESK. V was pared by 0 bases and J by 4 bases, with 10 bases between. DNA of the CDR3: TGTGCCAGCAGCCAAGATTTCGGGATAGGGGCCAACGTCCTGACTTTC. It codes for CASSQDFGIGANVLTF.

This clonotype was observed once. The CDR3, as DNA: TGCAGTGCTAGGGCCCCGCCTTATTCCCCCACAGATACGCAGTATTTT. Residues: CSARAPPYSPTDTQYF. The chain is built from TRBV20-1 and TRBJ2-3; unclear D gene. Looked up from germline, CDR1 is DFQATT and CDR2 is SNEGSKA (reference sequence). This CDR3 contains 16 residues. The V end lost 3 bases, the J end lost 2 bases, and 18 bases lay between the germline ends.

This clonotype was counted only a few times. The chain is built from TRBV27 and TRBJ2-7; 9 bases are a match to TRBD1. CDR1 MNHEY and CDR2 SMNVEV come from the germline V gene (reference sequence). Trimming removed 5 bases from V and 4 bases from J; junction bases left unmatched: 15. This CDR3 is built from 17 residues. CDR3 sequence reads: CASSALYTGGAGYEQYF. The CDR3 DNA is TGTGCCAGCAGTGCCTTATACACAGGGGGCGCCGGATACGAGCAGTACTTC.

J is TRBJ2-7 and V is TRBV6-1; D gene uncertain. Germline-derived CDR1 and CDR2 are MNHNS and SASEGT. The CDR3 has 14 residues. Trimming shortened V by 5 bases and J by 4 bases, and 15 bases separated the two germline ends. CDR3 residues: CASSPLGRFYEQYF. The CDR3 DNA is TGTGCCAGCAGTCCCCTGGGCAGGTTTTACGAGCAGTACTTC.

This clonotype came up a few times. This chain joins TRBV30 and TRBJ2-1; TRBD2 is a possible D gene (6 bases). This CDR3 has 14 amino acids. Germline CDR1 is GTSNPN and CDR2 is SVGIG (reference sequence). The germline V and J ends were trimmed by 2 bases and 9 bases, with 17 bases remaining between them. This CDR3 is CAWSRGSRGGEQFF. The CDR3 DNA follows: TGTGCCTGGAGTCGGGGGTCCCGTGGGGGTGAGCAGTTCTTC.

Many counts were recorded for this clonotype. The chain links TRBV29-1 to TRBJ2-1; TRBD1 aligns across 10 bases. The CDR3 runs 14 residues. With V trimmed by 3 bases and J by 4 bases, 3 bases remained unmatched. Germline V lookup: CDR1 SQVTM, CDR2 ANQGSEA. CDR3 region: CSVDGDRGYNEQFF. In DNA form, the CDR3 reads TGCAGCGTTGATGGGGACAGGGGTTACAATGAGCAGTTCTTC.

This clonotype was counted a few times. The rearrangement uses TRBV7-9 and TRBJ2-7; 11 bases fit TRBD1. J lost 5 bases, V lost 5 bases, and 14 bases had no gene match. The germline CDR1 and CDR2 sequences are SEHNR and FQNEAQ (reference sequence). This CDR3 region has 17 residues. For the CDR3, the DNA is TGTGCCAGCAGCGCAAACCCCGGGACAGGGGGTTCCCACGAGCAGTACTTC. Its protein is CASSANPGTGGSHEQYF.

The table lists this clonotype with a few counts. This rearrangement joins TRBV12-3 or TRBV12-4 to TRBJ1-4, with unresolved D. This CDR3 region has 13 residues. V lost 5 bases and J lost 6, with 10 bases in between. The CDR3 sequence is CASSKAVDEKLFF. The DNA for the CDR3 is TGTGCCAGCAGTAAAGCGGTCGATGAAAAACTGTTTTTT.

The table lists this clonotype with a few counts. The rearrangement joins TRBV11-2 to TRBJ2-1; 12 bases agree with TRBD2. With 5 bases clipped from V and 5 bases from J, the junction kept 4 bases outside the gene matches. Germline lookup yields CDR1 SGHAT and CDR2 FQNNGV. The CDR3 loop spans 15 amino acids. CDR3 sequence (DNA): TGTGCCAGCAGCCCCCGACTAGCGGGGGACAATGAGCAGTTCTTC. Encoded protein: CASSPRLAGDNEQFF.

The chain joins TRBV2 to TRBJ2-7; 10 bases are a match to TRBD2. Germline V gene lookup returns CDR1 SNHLY and CDR2 FYNNEI. This CDR3 has 14 residues. V lost 5 bases and J lost 5; bases outside the gene matches: 6. The DNA of the CDR3 is TGTGCCAGCAGTTCCCTAGCGGGAGAACACGAGCAGTACTTC. Translation gives CASSSLAGEHEQYF.

The sample holds a few counts of this clonotype. The chain uses TRBV7-9 and TRBJ2-1, with D unresolved. The V gene's germline CDR1 is SEHNR and CDR2 FQNEAQ (reference sequence). Trimming pared 7 bases from V and 6 bases from J, leaving 19 bases between. CDR3 length: 15 amino acids. CDR3 residues: CASTSTSRSVNEQFF. CDR3 nucleotide sequence: TGTGCCAGCACCTCGACCTCCAGGAGTGTCAATGAGCAGTTCTTC.

This clonotype was seen a few times. The chain joins TRBV6-1 to TRBJ2-7; no clear D gene. Germline V gives CDR1 MNHNS, CDR2 SASEGT. Deletions cut 4 bases from V and 3 bases from J, with 16 bases between. This CDR3 region has 15 residues. The DNA of the CDR3 is TGTGCCAGCAGTGGTACCGGGCACGCATACTACGAGCAGTACTTC. Protein product: CASSGTGHAYYEQYF.

A few counts support this clonotype. This chain joins TRBV5-1 and TRBJ1-1; D gene unclear. The germline V and J ends were trimmed by 4 bases and 1 base, with 11 bases remaining between them. This CDR3 is built from 14 residues. Germline V gives CDR1 SGHRS, CDR2 YFSETQ. The CDR3 nucleotides read TGCGCCAGCAGCCTAAACGGTGGGAACACTGAAGCTTTCTTT. This gives the protein CASSLNGGNTEAFF.

The V gene is TRBV6-1, the J gene TRBJ2-5; D gene unclear. V lost 6 bases, J lost 5 bases, and 16 bases lay in between. The CDR3 sequence is 14 residues long. Germline V gene lookup returns CDR1 MNHNS and CDR2 SASEGT. The CDR3 DNA reads TGTGCCAGCAGGGCTGACTTTACCGGGGAGACCCAGTACTTC. Residues: CASRADFTGETQYF.

This clonotype was counted only a few times. J is TRBJ2-1 and V is TRBV11-2; 11 nucleotides agree with TRBD2. CDR3 length: 15 residues. V gave up 1 base and J gave up 7 bases; unmatched junction bases: 3. Germline V lookup: CDR1 SGHAT, CDR2 FQNNGV. CDR3 nucleotide sequence: TGTGCCAGCAGCTTAGTAGCGGGAGGGTGGAATGAGCAGTTCTTC. Its protein product is CASSLVAGGWNEQFF.

This clonotype was seen only a few times. The chain is built from TRBV29-1 and TRBJ2-7, with 10 bases identical to TRBD2. The CDR3 has 14 amino acids. Trimming removed 3 bases from V and 1 base from J; junction bases left unmatched: 3. Germline lookup yields CDR1 SQVTM and CDR2 ANQGSEA. The CDR3 here is CSVDASGSSYEQYF. In nucleotides, the CDR3 is TGCAGCGTTGACGCTAGCGGGAGTTCCTACGAGCAGTACTTC.

The chain links TRBV20-1 to TRBJ1-1, with unresolved D. In germline, CDR1 is DFQATT, CDR2 SNEGSKA (reference sequence). The CDR3 extends over 12 amino acids. The V and J ends lost 3 bases and 3 bases respectively, with 8 bases between them. CDR3 sequence (DNA): TGCAGTGCTAGCAGATTGGACACTGAAGCTTTCTTT. This gives the protein CSASRLDTEAFF.

This chain joins TRBV2 and TRBJ2-6, with 11 bases fitting TRBD2. Germline V lookup: CDR1 SNHLY, CDR2 FYNNEI. This CDR3 spans 14 amino acids. V trimming: 6 bases; J trimming: 12 bases; junction bases outside the gene matches: 7. CDR3: CASRAGLAAIVLTF. CDR3 coding DNA: TGTGCCAGCAGAGCGGGACTAGCGGCAATCGTCCTGACTTTC. Combining the CDR3 with reference TRBV2 and TRBJ2-6 gives the whole variable domain EPEVTQTPSHQVTQMGQEVILRCVPISNHLYFYWYRQILGQKVEFLVSFYNNEISEKSEIFDDQFSVERPDGSNFTLKIRSTKLEDSAMYFCASRAGLAAIVLTFGAGSRLTVL.